A single sample gave rise to the 25 T cell receptor beta chains below, sequenced in a study of early T cells in non-severe SARS-CoV-2 infection. TCRdb passed the 5' RACE reads through MiXCR, listing each CDR3 protein once. The sample has tens of thousands of distinct CDR3 sequences, more than 9% seen once. The sequenced material came from whole blood. The receptors here all came from an adult who was a healthcare worker with PCR-confirmed SARS-CoV-2 infection or an uninfected control (not recorded which).

This clonotype was found many times. This chain connects TRBV3-1 to TRBJ2-2, with D possibly TRBD2 on 5 matching bases. The ends were cut back, 2 bases at V and 3 bases at J, with 10 bases in the middle. Per the germline V gene, CDR1 is LGHDT and CDR2 is YNNKEL (reference sequence). This CDR3 comprises 15 residues. The CDR3 region is CASSQNPGDTGELFF. CDR3 sequence (DNA): TGTGCCAGCAGCCAAAATCCCGGGGACACCGGGGAGCTGTTTTTT.

This clonotype was counted ten times or more. The chain employs TRBV9 and TRBJ2-1; no firm D call. Germline V gene data show CDR1 as SGDLS and CDR2 as YYNGEE. The CDR3 is 13 residues long. V dropped 1 base and J dropped 7 bases, with 9 bases sitting between them. CDR3 sequence: CASSVNSWNEQFF. The CDR3 nucleotides are TGTGCCAGCAGCGTAAACAGTTGGAATGAGCAGTTCTTC.

This clonotype was counted a few times. The CDR3 sequence: CASSLVGMSFEQYF. The CDR3, as DNA: TGTGCCAGCAGTTTGGTCGGGATGAGTTTCGAGCAGTACTTC. This sequence joins TRBV12-3 or TRBV12-4 and TRBJ2-7; D possibly corresponds to TRBD2 (5 bases). V was cut by 3 bases and J by 6 bases, with 15 bases left in between. The CDR3 is made up of 14 amino acids.

This clonotype occurred a few times. Written as DNA, the CDR3 is TGTGCCAGCAGCCTGCAGACAGATACGCAGTATTTT. Translation gives CASSLQTDTQYF. The rearrangement links TRBV3-1 to TRBJ2-3; D remains unclear. Germline V gene lookup returns CDR1 LGHDT and CDR2 YNNKEL (reference sequence). The CDR3 sequence is 12 residues long. V was pared by 4 bases and J by 3 bases, with 5 bases between.

In its sample, this clonotype ranks as medium-sized (0.01 to 0.1%). The junction departs from the called germline gene at one end, perhaps through a read error. The chain carries TRBV2 and TRBJ2-1; no definite D call. In germline, CDR1 is SNHLY, CDR2 FYNNEI. The CDR3 runs 11 residues. The CDR3 is CASSADSLSAF. For the CDR3, the DNA is TGTGCCAGCAGTGCCGACTCGCTATCGGCCTTC.

In this sample, this clonotype turned up many times. The genes are TRBV5-1 and TRBJ2-5; 8 bases fit TRBD2. After removal of 2 bases from V and 3 bases from J, the junction contained 0 bases not matched to a gene. Germline values: CDR1 SGHRS, CDR2 YFSETQ. CDR3 length: 13 amino acids. The chain's CDR3 is CASSFSGKETQYF. In DNA form, the CDR3 reads TGCGCCAGCAGCTTTAGCGGGAAAGAGACCCAGTACTTC.

This chain uses TRBV25-1 with TRBJ1-5; no reliable D call. Trimming removed 4 bases at V and 1 base at J, with 5 bases between. The CDR3 runs to 13 residues. In germline, CDR1 is MGHDK, CDR2 SYGVNS. In nucleotides, the CDR3 is TGTGCCAGCAGTGGGGTCAGCAATCAGCCCCAGCATTTT. Protein sequence: CASSGVSNQPQHF.

This clonotype was observed at least ten times. V gene TRBV29-1 combines with J gene TRBJ2-1; no definite D call. Germline CDR1 reads SQVTM; CDR2 reads ANQGSEA. V was pared by 6 bases and J by 6 bases, with 6 bases between. This CDR3 is built from 10 residues. The CDR3 reads CSVSVNEQFF. Written as DNA, the CDR3 is TGCAGCGTATCCGTCAATGAGCAGTTCTTC.

This clonotype was counted many times. The chain couples TRBV20-1 to TRBJ1-2, with TRBD1 matching 10 bases. Looked up from germline, CDR1 is DFQATT and CDR2 is SNEGSKA (reference sequence). V lost 6 bases and J lost 4; bases outside the gene matches: 5. The CDR3 covers 13 residues. The CDR3 is CSAETGGGYGYTF. DNA of the CDR3: TGCAGTGCGGAGACAGGGGGCGGCTATGGCTACACCTTC.

The rearrangement uses TRBV19 and TRBJ1-5; 7 nucleotides agree with TRBD1. Germline CDR1 is LNHDA and CDR2 is SQIVND (reference sequence). The CDR3 spans 17 residues. V lost 4 bases, J lost 1 base, and 10 bases stayed unmatched. For the CDR3, the DNA is TGTGCCAGTAGTAAAATGACAGGGAGGGGGAGCAATCAGCCCCAGCATTTT. Its translation: CASSKMTGRGSNQPQHF.

V gene TRBV3-1 combines with J gene TRBJ2-6; D remains unclear. The CDR3 spans 13 residues. V was pared by 6 bases and J by 2 bases, with 5 bases between. Germline-derived CDR1 and CDR2 are LGHDT and YNNKEL (reference sequence). For the CDR3, the DNA is TGTGCCAGCAGTGGTCCTGGGGCCAACGTCCTGACTTTC. Translated, it gives CASSGPGANVLTF.

The V gene is TRBV3-1, the J gene TRBJ2-1; TRBD2 might be the D (5 bases). The CDR3 is made up of 15 amino acids. Trimming removed 0 bases from V and 0 bases from J, with 6 bases in between. CDR1 and CDR2 (germline): LGHDT, YNNKEL (reference sequence). The CDR3 here is CASSQETTSYNEQFF. The CDR3 region has the DNA TGTGCCAGCAGCCAAGAGACTACCTCCTACAATGAGCAGTTCTTC.

The V gene is TRBV12-3 or TRBV12-4, the J gene TRBJ2-5; maybe TRBD2 (6 bases). V lost 0 bases and J lost 4, with 6 bases in between. This CDR3 has 13 residues. The CDR3 sequence is CASSLAEGETQYF. The CDR3 coding sequence is TGTGCCAGCAGTTTAGCGGAGGGAGAGACCCAGTACTTC.

Ten or more counts support this clonotype. The chain couples TRBV7-2 to TRBJ2-5; 10 nucleotides align to TRBD2. Trimming at V came to 6 bases and at J to 5 bases, leaving 6 bases not matched to a gene. The CDR3 is 14 amino acids. Germline V lookup: CDR1 SGHTA, CDR2 FQGNSA. This chain's CDR3 is CASSLSGRAETQYF. The CDR3 DNA follows: TGTGCCAGCAGTTTGAGCGGGAGGGCCGAGACCCAGTACTTC. Full variable domain (rest looked up from reference TRBV7-2 and TRBJ2-5): GAGVSQSPSNKVTEKGKDVELRCDPISGHTALYWYRQSLGQGLEFLIYFQGNSAPDKSGLPSDRFSAERTGGSVSTLTIQRTQQEDSAVYLCASSLSGRAETQYFGPGTRLLVL.

This chain joins TRBV15 and TRBJ2-7; no clear D. The CDR3 sequence is 13 residues long. Trimming pared 1 base from V and 0 bases from J, leaving 4 bases between. The germline V gene encodes CDR1 LNHNV and CDR2 YYDKDF (reference sequence). The CDR3 nucleotides are TGTGCCACCAGCAGAGTTAGCTCCTACGAGCAGTACTTC. This encodes CATSRVSSYEQYF.

This clonotype was detected many times. CDR3 sequence reads: CASTSALYEQYF. The DNA of the CDR3 is TGTGCCAGCACAAGCGCACTCTACGAGCAGTACTTC. The chain combines TRBV6-1 with TRBJ2-7; D is unclear. Germline-derived CDR1 and CDR2 are MNHNS and SASEGT. V lost 7 bases to trimming and J lost 3 bases, with 10 bases between them. The CDR3 runs to 12 residues.

This clonotype is a singleton in its sample. The chain links TRBV6-5 to TRBJ2-3; D may be TRBD2 (5 bases). The germline V gene encodes CDR1 MNHEY and CDR2 SVGAGI. The CDR3 is 16 amino acids. Trimming shortened V by 0 bases and J by 0 bases, and 10 bases separated the two germline ends. CDR3 in amino acids: CASSYSTGISTDTQYF. CDR3 sequence (DNA): TGTGCCAGCAGTTACTCCACGGGAATAAGCACAGATACGCAGTATTTT.

This clonotype was seen a few times. This chain connects TRBV2 to TRBJ1-6; D remains ambiguous. Germline assignment: CDR1 SNHLY and CDR2 FYNNEI. This CDR3 contains 14 residues. The germline V and J ends were trimmed by 7 bases and 5 bases, with 12 bases remaining between them. CDR3 coding DNA: TGTGCCAGCAATAGGGCCGAGGATAATTCACCCCTCCACTTT. This sequence encodes CASNRAEDNSPLHF.

This clonotype was seen at least ten times. V gene TRBV10-1 combines with J gene TRBJ2-1; TRBD2 agrees at 8 bases. CDR3 length: 15 residues. From germline, CDR1 is WNHNN and CDR2 SYGVQD (reference sequence). The V gene end was trimmed by 4 bases and the J gene end by 7 bases; junction bases not matched to a gene: 9. The DNA of the CDR3 is TGCGCCAGCAGTGGACGTAGCGGGGCTACAAATGAGCAGTTCTTC. Translating it yields CASSGRSGATNEQFF.

This clonotype was counted many times. This chain uses TRBV24-1 with TRBJ1-1; perhaps TRBD1 as D (5 bases). With 5 bases removed from V and 4 bases from J, the gap between germline ends came to 13 bases. This CDR3 region has 14 residues. Germline values: CDR1 KGHDR, CDR2 SFDVKD. DNA for the CDR3: TGTGCCACCAGTGGACTGGGGGGTGGCACTGAAGCTTTCTTT. Translating gives CATSGLGGGTEAFF.

This clonotype was seen more than once but under ten times. V is TRBV29-1 and J is TRBJ1-1, with TRBD1 matching 7 bases. CDR3 length: 13 residues. J gave up 0 bases and V 6 bases, and 4 bases lay outside the gene matches. Looked up from germline, CDR1 is SQVTM and CDR2 is ANQGSEA. DNA of the CDR3: TGCAGCGTGGCGGGACAGCTGAACACTGAAGCTTTCTTT. As protein: CSVAGQLNTEAFF.

This clonotype showed up just a few times. The chain carries TRBV7-3 and TRBJ2-2; D not resolved. CDR3 size: 14 residues. Germline CDR1 reads SGHTA; CDR2 reads FQGTGA. Trimming pared 2 bases from V and 1 base from J, leaving 5 bases between. The CDR3 region is CASSLRRNTGELFF. CDR3 nucleotide sequence: TGTGCCAGCAGCTTACGGCGGAACACCGGGGAGCTGTTTTTT.

This clonotype was detected a few times. The chain combines TRBV19 with TRBJ2-3; D may be TRBD2 (5 bases). Germline-derived CDR1 and CDR2 are LNHDA and SQIVND (reference sequence). The CDR3 runs to 16 residues. The germline V and J ends were trimmed by 3 bases and 5 bases, with 18 bases remaining between them. In nucleotides, the CDR3 is TGTGCCAGTAGTATTCTTGGCGGGCCTAAACAAGATACGCAGTATTTT. Encoded protein: CASSILGGPKQDTQYF.

In this sample, this clonotype turned up many times. The chain's CDR3 is CASSSQNRVGYTF. The CDR3 DNA follows: TGTGCCAGCAGCTCACAAAACAGGGTTGGCTACACCTTC. V usage is TRBV7-2 and J usage is TRBJ1-2, with D possibly TRBD1 on 6 matching bases. Germline CDR1 reads SGHTA; CDR2 reads FQGNSA. Trimming removed 4 bases at V and 7 bases at J, with 13 bases between. The CDR3 has 13 amino acids.

In this sample, this clonotype turned up many times. This chain links TRBV20-1 with TRBJ2-3, with D possibly being TRBD2 (5 bases). Germline CDR1 DFQATT, CDR2 SNEGSKA (reference sequence). V lost 3 bases to trimming and J lost 1 base, with 17 bases between them. This CDR3 is built from 16 residues. The CDR3 protein is CSARARAELGTDTQYF. The CDR3, as DNA: TGCAGTGCTAGGGCCCGAGCGGAGTTAGGCACAGATACGCAGTATTTT.